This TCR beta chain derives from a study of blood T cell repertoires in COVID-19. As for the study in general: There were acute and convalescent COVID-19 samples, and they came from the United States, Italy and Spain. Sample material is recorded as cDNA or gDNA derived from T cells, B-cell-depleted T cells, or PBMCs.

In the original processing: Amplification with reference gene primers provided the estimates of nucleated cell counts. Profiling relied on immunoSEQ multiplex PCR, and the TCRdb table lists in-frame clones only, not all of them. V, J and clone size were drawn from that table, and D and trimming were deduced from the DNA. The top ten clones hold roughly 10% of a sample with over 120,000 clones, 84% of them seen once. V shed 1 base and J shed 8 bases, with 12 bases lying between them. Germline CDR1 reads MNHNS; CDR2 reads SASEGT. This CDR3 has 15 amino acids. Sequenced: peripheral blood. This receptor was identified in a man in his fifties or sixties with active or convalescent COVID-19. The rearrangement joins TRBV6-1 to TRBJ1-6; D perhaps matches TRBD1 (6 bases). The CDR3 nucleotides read TGTGCCAGCAGTGAAGGAGACAGGTTCGATTCACCCCTCCACTTT. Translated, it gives CASSEGDRFDSPLHF.